A single sample is the source of the 3 T cell receptor beta chains below, sequenced in a study. Via MiXCR, TCRdb re-called the 5' RACE reads, giving one row per CDR3 protein. The sample yields some 62,000 distinct CDR3 sequences, 25% to 35% seen once. Sequenced input: tumor-infiltrating naive CD4+ T cells sorted from the breast tumor. Noted subset: naive CD4+ T cells, CD4+CD45RA+CD25-. These receptors all come from a female donor with breast cancer.

Only a few counts were recorded for this clonotype. V and J are TRBV3-1 and TRBJ2-5; D unclear. This CDR3 comprises 14 residues. V was clipped by 1 base and J by 1 base, with 7 bases between them. Germline CDR1 reads LGHDT; CDR2 reads YNNKEL (reference sequence). CDR3 in amino acids: CASSQAQSQETQYF. The CDR3 nucleotides read TGTGCCAGCAGCCAAGCCCAGAGCCAAGAGACCCAGTACTTC.

This clonotype has a single count. A junction end diverges from the germline sequence, so it may reflect a read error. The V call is TRBV7-3, the J call TRBJ2-1, with D possibly matching TRBD1 (6 bases). The CDR3 is 13 amino acids. In germline, CDR1 is SGHTA, CDR2 FQGTGA. Here the CDR3 reads CASSLGADNEQSF. Written as DNA, the CDR3 is TGTGCCAGCAGCCTGGGGGCCGACAATGAGCAGTCCTTC.

This clonotype was counted between two and nine times. A much larger clone is a single base away; this may be a read error. This chain connects TRBV5-1 to TRBJ1-6; D not certain. V was pared by 4 bases and J by 7 bases, with 15 bases between. Germline CDR1 SGHRS, CDR2 YFSETQ. CDR3 size: 15 residues. The CDR3 DNA is TGCGCCAGCAGCGGGAACCCTCAAGGAAATTCACCCCTCCACTTT. As protein: CASSGNPQGNSPLHF.